This entry concerns a single TCR beta chain. After constant-region reverse-primer amplification, full-length variable regions underwent semi-nested PCR with Nested Universal Primer A. TCRdb re-derived calls from the 5' RACE reads in MiXCR, one entry per CDR3 protein. The sample includes 40,000 to 65,000 distinct CDR3 sequences, about 25% of them seen just once. Sequenced sample: tumor-infiltrating naive CD4+ T cells sorted from the breast tumor. The subset: naive CD4+ T cells, CD4+CD45RA+CD25-. This clonotype originated in a female donor with breast cancer.

CDR3 region: CASSRLAGGGRYEQYF. CDR3 nucleotide sequence: TGTGCCAGCAGTCGCCTAGCGGGAGGGGGGCGGTACGAGCAGTACTTC. The chain couples TRBV12-3 or TRBV12-4 to TRBJ2-7; 12 bases are a match to TRBD2. CDR3 size: 16 residues. The trim removed 5 bases at V and 4 bases at J, leaving 9 bases unmatched.